The entry below describes one T cell receptor beta chain. Its antigen is currently unknown. V lost 10 bases and J 2 bases, leaving 17 bases between the germline ends. CDR3 size: 15 residues. Germline CDR1 and CDR2: MNHNS and SASEGT. Separate from the roughly 700-subject first cohort, the approximately 120-subject validation cohort was the one that the donors belonged to. Generated by immunoSEQ multiplex PCR, the TCRdb table keeps only in-frame clones and is missing some. The profile shows 190,000 or so clones, about 80% of them singletons. The entry originates in a study of cytomegalovirus exposure and HLA in healthy donors. Study outcomes and limitations: Among TCR beta chains, those listed as cytomegalovirus-associated numbered over 150. The classifier, whose performance was assessed in both the original and validation cohorts, reportedly diagnosed cytomegalovirus status with high specificity and sensitivity.

The chain carries TRBV6-1 and TRBJ2-2; TRBD1 is a possible D gene (5 bases). Sequenced: PBMCs. This clonotype originated in a woman under 30 in good health and CMV-seropositive. As DNA, the CDR3 is TGTGCCAATGAGGAGCCAGGGCTAAACACCGGGGAGCTGTTTTTT. It encodes CANEEPGLNTGELFF.